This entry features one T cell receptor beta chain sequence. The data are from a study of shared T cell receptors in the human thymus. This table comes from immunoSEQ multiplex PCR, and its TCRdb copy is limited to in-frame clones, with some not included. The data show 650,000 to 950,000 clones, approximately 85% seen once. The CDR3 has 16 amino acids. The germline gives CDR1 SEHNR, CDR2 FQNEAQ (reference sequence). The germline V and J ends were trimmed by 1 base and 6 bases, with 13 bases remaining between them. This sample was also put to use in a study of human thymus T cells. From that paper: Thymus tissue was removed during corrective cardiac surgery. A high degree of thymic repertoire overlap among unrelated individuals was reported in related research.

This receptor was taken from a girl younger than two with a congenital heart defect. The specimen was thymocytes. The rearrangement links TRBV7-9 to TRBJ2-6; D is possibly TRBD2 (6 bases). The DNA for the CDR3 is TGTGCCAGCAGCTTAGGGGGAGGTGGAGTGGCCAACGTCCTGACTTTC. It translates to CASSLGGGGVANVLTF.